This T cell receptor beta chain was obtained from a study of T-cell memory formation after mild COVID-19. The study's findings and limits: For second-wave clones that peaked at day 37, SARS-CoV-2 specificity went unverified.

MiXCR was run by TCRdb on the 5' RACE reads, yielding one entry per CDR3 protein. Of hundreds of thousands of distinct CDR3 sequences listed, under 30% were seen once; the top ten hold around an eighth. Trimming pared 5 bases from V and 7 bases from J, leaving 14 bases between. CDR3 length equals 14 residues. CDR1 and CDR2 (germline): KGHDR, SFDVKD. This clonotype was detected a few times. Its target is not known. The sequence came from an adult woman who had mild COVID-19 (a few samples of this study predate the infection). Cell type and time point are not known. The source material was PBMCs or a T cell subset sorted from them (not recorded which). The chain couples TRBV24-1 to TRBJ1-5, with D unclear. CDR3 sequence reads: CATSASLTGQPQHF. DNA of the CDR3: TGTGCCACCAGTGCCTCGTTGACCGGACAGCCCCAGCATTTT.